Shown below are 13 T cell receptor beta chains from a single sample sequenced in a study of CD8+ T cells in alopecia areata. After isolation, RNA underwent reverse transcription to generate cDNA as the sequencing template. Method: immunoSEQ multiplex PCR; TCRdb's copy keeps in-frame clones and lacks some. The sample holds fewer than 150,000 clones, around 64% seen once. Material for sequencing was CD4+ T cells sorted from blood. Receptors originate from a human donor in good health.

This clone was found a few times. This chain joins TRBV9 and TRBJ2-7, with 9 bases identical to TRBD1. Trimming took 9 bases from V and 2 from J; bases not matched to a gene: 12. The CDR3 covers 15 residues. CDR1 and CDR2 from the germline V gene are SGDLS and YYNGEE. The CDR3 reads CATQGAGTPTYEQYF. DNA for the CDR3: TGTGCCACACAGGGGGCCGGGACACCAACCTACGAGCAGTACTTC.

V usage is TRBV4-1 and J usage is TRBJ2-5; perhaps D is TRBD1 or TRBD2 (7 bases each). CDR3 length: 15 amino acids. The V end lost 4 bases, the J end lost 5 bases, and 17 bases lay between the germline ends. Germline V gene lookup returns CDR1 MGHRA and CDR2 YSYEKL. CDR3 sequence (DNA): TGCGCCAGCAGCCTATCAGGGGGGGTTAGGGAGACCCAGTACTTC. This gives the protein CASSLSGGVRETQYF.

The chain couples TRBV30 to TRBJ1-2; no reliable D call. CDR3 length: 13 residues. Trimming took 4 bases from V and 7 from J, leaving 16 bases between them. In germline, CDR1 is GTSNPN, CDR2 SVGIG (reference sequence). CDR3 coding DNA: TGTGCCTGGATCCCCCCGAAGAGTAGTGGCTACACCTTC. It encodes CAWIPPKSSGYTF.

V usage is TRBV6-5 and J usage is TRBJ1-5, with 7 bases matching TRBD1. The CDR3 extends over 14 amino acids. With 5 bases clipped from V and 2 bases from J, the junction kept 3 bases outside the gene matches. Germline V lookup: CDR1 MNHEY, CDR2 SVGAGI. The CDR3 nucleotides read TGTGCCAGCAGTGGGGACAGACGCAATCAGCCCCAGCATTTT. Its protein is CASSGDRRNQPQHF.

This clone was counted a few times. This chain links TRBV29-1 with TRBJ2-5; the match to TRBD1 covers 7 bases. The CDR3 covers 15 residues. From germline, CDR1 is SQVTM and CDR2 ANQGSEA. V lost 5 bases, J lost 4 bases, and 13 bases stayed unmatched. This chain's CDR3 is CSVQPDRVQGETQYF. CDR3 DNA sequence: TGCAGCGTTCAGCCTGACAGGGTTCAAGGAGAGACCCAGTACTTC.

The genes are TRBV4-1 and TRBJ2-4, with D perhaps matching TRBD2 (6 bases). The germline V gene has CDR1 MGHRA and CDR2 YSYEKL. Trimming shortened V by 2 bases and J by 0 bases, and 14 bases separated the two germline ends. The CDR3 runs 17 residues. CDR3 DNA sequence: TGCGCCAGCAGCCAACGACCGGGGGATCTAGCCAAAAACATTCAGTACTTC. Residues: CASSQRPGDLAKNIQYF.

The chain uses TRBV7-9 and TRBJ1-4; D is ambiguous. From germline, CDR1 is SEHNR and CDR2 FQNEAQ (reference sequence). The CDR3 is made up of 12 amino acids. V was shortened by 4 bases and J by 6 bases, with 6 bases between the two germline ends. The CDR3 region is CASSSTYEKLFF. In nucleotides, the CDR3 is TGTGCCAGCAGCTCCACGTATGAAAAACTGTTTTTT.

The V call is TRBV27, the J call TRBJ1-6; a possible D gene is TRBD1 (6 bases). The CDR3 has 18 residues. Germline V gives CDR1 MNHEY, CDR2 SMNVEV (reference sequence). Trimming removed 5 bases from V and 0 bases from J, with 17 bases in between. CDR3 residues: CASSLRGQLSSYNSPLHF. The CDR3 DNA sequence: TGTGCCAGCAGTCTCCGAGGACAGCTCAGCTCCTATAATTCACCCCTCCACTTT.

This clone was recorded many times. In DNA form, the CDR3 reads TGTGCCAGCAGCTCCGACCAGTATATTCAGTACTTC. The encoded protein is CASSSDQYIQYF. J is TRBJ2-4 and V is TRBV7-9; D not certain. This CDR3 region has 12 residues. Germline CDR1 is SEHNR and CDR2 is FQNEAQ (reference sequence). The V end lost 4 bases, the J end lost 10 bases, and 11 bases lay between the germline ends.

The chain employs TRBV15 and TRBJ2-3; 8 positions agree with TRBD2. The germline gives CDR1 LNHNV, CDR2 YYDKDF (reference sequence). Trimming removed 8 bases from V and 8 bases from J; junction bases left unmatched: 21. This CDR3 is 17 amino acids long. The CDR3 region is CATEGERGLTPGVTQYF. DNA of the CDR3: TGTGCCACCGAGGGGGAGCGGGGGCTGACTCCGGGAGTTACGCAGTATTTT.

This sequence joins TRBV30 and TRBJ1-2; D unclear. From germline, CDR1 is GTSNPN and CDR2 SVGIG (reference sequence). V shed 4 bases and J shed 2 bases, with 8 bases lying between them. The CDR3 is 12 residues long. In DNA form, the CDR3 reads TGTGCCTGGACCGAGGGCAACTATGGCTACACCTTC. This codes for CAWTEGNYGYTF. Full variable domain (missing parts from reference TRBV30 and TRBJ1-2): SQTIHQWPATLVQPVGSPLSLECTVEGTSNPNLYWYRQAAGRGLQLLFYSVGIGQISSEVPQNLSASRPQDRQFILSSKKLLLSDSGFYLCAWTEGNYGYTFGSGTRLTVV.

The chain recombines TRBV5-1 with TRBJ2-5; 9 bases agree with TRBD2. From germline, CDR1 is SGHRS and CDR2 YFSETQ. The junction had 12 bases not matched to a gene; V was cut back by 4 bases and J by 5 bases. The CDR3 is 16 residues long. The CDR3, as DNA: TGCGCCAGCAGCCGAGGACTAGCGTCGGGTACGGAGACCCAGTACTTC. Encoded protein: CASSRGLASGTETQYF.

This rearrangement joins TRBV28 to TRBJ1-4; 10 bases are a match to TRBD1. The CDR3 loop spans 15 amino acids. The V segment lost 5 bases and the J segment 8 bases; nucleotides outside the gene matches: 8. Germline V lookup: CDR1 MDHEN, CDR2 SYDVKM. CDR3 in amino acids: CASSLPTGGLEKLFF. CDR3 DNA: TGTGCCAGCAGTCTGCCGACAGGGGGCTTGGAAAAACTGTTTTTT.